The TCR beta chain under discussion was sequenced for a study of CD8 T cells in Susac syndrome. A quantity of roughly 0.5 to 1 ug RNA underwent reverse transcription using random hexamers. Coverage of TCR beta CDR3 amplification by immunoSEQ multiplex PCR extended to 54 Vbeta and 13 Jbeta. TCRdb used MiXCR to reprocess the immunoSEQ multiplex PCR reads, holding one entry per CDR3 protein. Among 300,000 to 350,000 distinct CDR3 sequences listed, about 92% were seen once. The study sequenced TCR beta in blood CD8+ and CD4+ T cells. The multiple sclerosis controls comprised treatment-naive patients whose relapsing-remitting disease was stable or active. Negative isolation yielded the CD8+ and CD4+ T cells, while FACS enriched the TEMRA cells. The clonotype comes from a human donor with multiple sclerosis. Sequencing was done on a sample of CD4+ T cells from PBMCs.

CDR3 DNA: TGTGCCAGCAGTTACTCCCCGGGACAGGGAAATCAGCCCCAGCATTTT. It codes for CASSYSPGQGNQPQHF. The chain has TRBV6-6 and TRBJ1-5; 9 bases are a match to TRBD1. V lost 0 bases to trimming and J lost 4 bases; unmatched junction nucleotides: 4. The germline gives CDR1 MNHNY, CDR2 SVGAGI (reference sequence). CDR3 length equals 16 residues.